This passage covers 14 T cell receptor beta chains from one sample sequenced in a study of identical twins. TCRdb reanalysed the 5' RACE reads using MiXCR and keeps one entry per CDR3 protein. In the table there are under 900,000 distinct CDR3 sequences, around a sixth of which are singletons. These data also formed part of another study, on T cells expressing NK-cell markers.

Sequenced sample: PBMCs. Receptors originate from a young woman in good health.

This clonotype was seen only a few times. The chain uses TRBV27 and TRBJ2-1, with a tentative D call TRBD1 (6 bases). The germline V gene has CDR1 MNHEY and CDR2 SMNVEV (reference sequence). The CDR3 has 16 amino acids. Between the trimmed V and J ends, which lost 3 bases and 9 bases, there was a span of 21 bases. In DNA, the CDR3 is TGTGCCAGCAGTTTTTGGGGGCCCAAGATATCTGGTGAGCAGTTCTTC. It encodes CASSFWGPKISGEQFF.

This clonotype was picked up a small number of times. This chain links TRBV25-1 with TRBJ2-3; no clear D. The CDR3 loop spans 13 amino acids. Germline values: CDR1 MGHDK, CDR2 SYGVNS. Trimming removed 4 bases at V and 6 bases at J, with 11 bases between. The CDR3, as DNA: TGTGCCAGCAGTGTAGCTGCGATGGATACGCAGTATTTT. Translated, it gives CASSVAAMDTQYF.

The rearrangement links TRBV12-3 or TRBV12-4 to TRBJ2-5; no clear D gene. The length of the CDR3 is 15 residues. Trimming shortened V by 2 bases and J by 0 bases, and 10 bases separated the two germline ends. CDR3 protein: CASSLRFEYQETQYF. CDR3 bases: TGTGCCAGCAGTTTAAGATTTGAATACCAAGAGACCCAGTACTTC.

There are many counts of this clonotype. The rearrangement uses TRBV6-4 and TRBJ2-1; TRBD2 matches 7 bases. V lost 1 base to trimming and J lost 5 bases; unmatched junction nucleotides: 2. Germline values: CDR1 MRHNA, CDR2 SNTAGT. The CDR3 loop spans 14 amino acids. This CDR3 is CASSDWGGNNEQFF. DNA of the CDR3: TGTGCCAGCAGTGACTGGGGGGGTAACAATGAGCAGTTCTTC.

In DNA form, the CDR3 reads TGTGCCAGCAGTGCGGACGGATACACCGGGGAGCTGTTTTTT. It specifies CASSADGYTGELFF. The chain is built from TRBV9 and TRBJ2-2, with D unclear. Per germline, CDR1 SGDLS and CDR2 YYNGEE. The CDR3 has 14 amino acids. V was clipped by 5 bases and J by 3 bases, with 11 bases between them.

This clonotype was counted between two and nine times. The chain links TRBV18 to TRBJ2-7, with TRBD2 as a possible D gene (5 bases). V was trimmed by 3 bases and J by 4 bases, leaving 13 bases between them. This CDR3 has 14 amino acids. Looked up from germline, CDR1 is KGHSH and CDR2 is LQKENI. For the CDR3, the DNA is TGTGCCAGCTCACCGGATCGCAGGACTTACGAGCAGTACTTC. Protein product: CASSPDRRTYEQYF. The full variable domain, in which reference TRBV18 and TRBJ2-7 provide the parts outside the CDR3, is NAGVMQNPRHLVRRRGQEARLRCSPMKGHSHVYWYRQLPEEGLKFMVYLQKENIIDESGMPKERFSAEFPKEGPSILRIQQVVRGDSAAYFCASSPDRRTYEQYFGPGTRLTVT.

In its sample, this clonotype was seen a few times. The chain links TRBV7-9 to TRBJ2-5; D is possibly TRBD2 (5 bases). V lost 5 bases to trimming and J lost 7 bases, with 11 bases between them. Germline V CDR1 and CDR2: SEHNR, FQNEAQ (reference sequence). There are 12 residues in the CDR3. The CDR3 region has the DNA TGTGCCAGCAGCAAAGGACTGGGGACCCAGTACTTC. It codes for CASSKGLGTQYF.

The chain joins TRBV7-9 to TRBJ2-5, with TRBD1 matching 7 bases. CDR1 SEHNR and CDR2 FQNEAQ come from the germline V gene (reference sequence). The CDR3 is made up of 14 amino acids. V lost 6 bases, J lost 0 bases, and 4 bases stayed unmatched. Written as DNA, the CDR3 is TGTGCCAGCAGTGACGACAGGGACCAAGAGACCCAGTACTTC. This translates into CASSDDRDQETQYF.

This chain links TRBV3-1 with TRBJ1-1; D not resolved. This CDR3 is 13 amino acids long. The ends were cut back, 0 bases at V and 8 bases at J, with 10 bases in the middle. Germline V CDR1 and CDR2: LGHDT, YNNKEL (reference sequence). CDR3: CASSQDRIPEAFF. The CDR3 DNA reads TGTGCCAGCAGCCAAGACAGGATCCCAGAAGCTTTCTTT.

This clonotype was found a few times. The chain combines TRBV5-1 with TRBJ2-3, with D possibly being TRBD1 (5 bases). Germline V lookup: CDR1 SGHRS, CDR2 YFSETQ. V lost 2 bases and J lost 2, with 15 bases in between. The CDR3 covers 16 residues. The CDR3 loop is CASSLRGAPVTDTQYF. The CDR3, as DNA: TGCGCCAGCAGCTTAAGGGGTGCTCCCGTCACAGATACGCAGTATTTT.

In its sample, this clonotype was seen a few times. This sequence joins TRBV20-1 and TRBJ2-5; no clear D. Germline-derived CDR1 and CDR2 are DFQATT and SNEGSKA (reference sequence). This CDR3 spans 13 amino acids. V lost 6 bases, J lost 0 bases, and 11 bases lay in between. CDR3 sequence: CSASVRHQETQYF. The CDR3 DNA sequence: TGCAGTGCCAGCGTTAGACACCAAGAGACCCAGTACTTC.

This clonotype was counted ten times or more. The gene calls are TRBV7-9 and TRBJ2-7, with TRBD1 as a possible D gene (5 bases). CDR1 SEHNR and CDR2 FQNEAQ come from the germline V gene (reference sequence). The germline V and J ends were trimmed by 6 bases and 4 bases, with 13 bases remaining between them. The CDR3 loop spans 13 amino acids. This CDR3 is CASRPTGVYEQYF. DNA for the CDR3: TGTGCCAGCAGACCTACAGGAGTATACGAGCAGTACTTC.

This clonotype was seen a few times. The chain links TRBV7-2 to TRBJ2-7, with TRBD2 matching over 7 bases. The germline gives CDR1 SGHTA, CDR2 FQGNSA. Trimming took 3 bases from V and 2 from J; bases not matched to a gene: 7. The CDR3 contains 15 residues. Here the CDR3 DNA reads TGTGCCAGCAGCTTTCGTCGAGCGGGGACCTACGAGCAGTACTTC. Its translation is CASSFRRAGTYEQYF.

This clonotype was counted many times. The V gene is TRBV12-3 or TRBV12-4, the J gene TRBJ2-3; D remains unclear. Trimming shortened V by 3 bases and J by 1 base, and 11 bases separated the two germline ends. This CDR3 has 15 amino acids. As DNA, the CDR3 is TGTGCCAGCAGTTTTCGGGTCAGACGCACAGATACGCAGTATTTT. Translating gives CASSFRVRRTDTQYF.